Listed below are T cell receptor beta chains from one sample, sequenced in a study of control samples from healthy donors and cancer patients. TCRdb's table, derived via immunoSEQ multiplex PCR, lists solely in-frame clones and lacks some. The sample holds about 57,000 clones, about 91% seen once. Input material: PBMCs. The receptors were gathered from a man aged 25-45 years with colorectal cancer. CDR3s include the opening cysteine and the closing phenylalanine or tryptophan. The D gene is left open where the match is weak. Some rows mark clone size as missing; the rest say once, few, many or name a class of expanded clone.

TRBV11-2,TRBJ2-2,.,.,TGTGCCAGCAGCCCCGGGGAGCTGAACACCGGGGAGCTGTTTTTT,CASSPGELNTGELFF
TRBV6-2/TRBV6-3,TRBJ1-1,.,.,TGTGCCAGCAGTAAGAGTAGGACACTGAACACTGAAGCTTTCTTT,CASSKSRTLNTEAFF
TRBV4-3,TRBJ1-2,.,.,TGCGCCAGCAGCCAAGGGACAGCCGGCTATGGCTACACCTTC,CASSQGTAGYGYTF
TRBV19,TRBJ2-4,.,.,TGTGCCAGTAGTATAGATTTATCGATGGGGGTAGCCAAAAACATTCAGTACTTC,CASSIDLSMGVAKNIQYF
TRBV10-3,TRBJ1-2,TRBD1,.,TGTGCCATCAGTGAAGGACAGGGAAGAAGTGGCTACACCTTC,CAISEGQGRSGYTF
TRBV27,TRBJ2-7,TRBD1,.,TGTGCCAGCAGTCCAGATAGACAGGGAGCCTACGAGCAGTACTTC,CASSPDRQGAYEQYF
TRBV25-1,TRBJ2-1,.,.,TGTGCCAGCAGTGAATTAAGGGGGGCTTATGAGCAGTTCTTC,CASSELRGAYEQFF
TRBV10-1,TRBJ2-5,.,.,TGCGCCAGCAGTGACAGAAGGGAAGAGACCCAGTACTTC,CASSDRREETQYF
TRBV4-1,TRBJ1-4,.,.,TGCGCCAGCAGCTTGACGCGGGCAGAAAAACTGTTTTTT,CASSLTRAEKLFF
TRBV7-9,TRBJ1-1,.,.,TGTGCCAGCAGCTACGAAGGTCCTGAAGCTTTCTTT,CASSYEGPEAFF
TRBV4-1,TRBJ2-3,.,.,TGCGCCAGCAGCCAAGAACAAAACACAGATACGCAGTATTTT,CASSQEQNTDTQYF
TRBV10-1,TRBJ2-3,TRBD1,.,TGCGCCAGCAGTGAGACAGGGGAATACACAGATACGCAGTATTTT,CASSETGEYTDTQYF
TRBV5-6,TRBJ2-5,.,.,TGTGCCAGCAGTCCGCTTGGTGGTGTGGAAGAGACCCAGTACTTC,CASSPLGGVEETQYF
TRBV5-1,TRBJ1-2,TRBD1,.,TGCGCCAGCAGCTTCGGGACAGCTAACTATGGCTACACCTTC,CASSFGTANYGYTF
TRBV2,TRBJ2-5,.,.,TGTGCCAGCAGTGCAAGGGACGGGAAGTACCAAGAGACCCAGTACTTC,CASSARDGKYQETQYF
TRBV7-2,TRBJ1-2,.,.,TGTGCCAGCAGCGCCCGGGGGTTCAGTATCTATGGCTACACCTTC,CASSARGFSIYGYTF
TRBV28,TRBJ2-7,.,.,TGTGCCAGCAGTTTAATCACTCTTAACTACGAGCAGTACTTC,CASSLITLNYEQYF
TRBV5-8,TRBJ1-2,.,.,TGTGCCAGCAGCTTTTATCCCGGGGTCAATGGCTACACCTTC,CASSFYPGVNGYTF
TRBV14,TRBJ2-5,TRBD1,.,TGTGCCAGTTCGACAGGGGCCGCAAAGACCCAGTACTTC,CASSTGAAKTQYF
TRBV7-9,TRBJ1-2,.,once,TGTGCCAGCAGCTTTTACGCCGGACAGCCAAACGAGGACTACACCTTC,CASSFYAGQPNEDYTF
TRBV24-1,TRBJ1-6,.,.,TGTGCCACCAGTGATTTCCAGACAGAAACCTATAATTCACCCCTCCACTTT,CATSDFQTETYNSPLHF
TRBV30,TRBJ2-2,TRBD2,.,TGTGCCTGGAGACTAGCGGGGGGGAACACCGGGGAGCTGTTTTTT,CAWRLAGGNTGELFF
TRBV9,TRBJ2-4,TRBD1,.,TGTGCCAGCAGCGTAGAACAGGGGGCGACCAAAAACATTCAGTACTTC,CASSVEQGATKNIQYF
TRBV6-1,TRBJ1-3,.,.,TGTGCCAGCAGTGAGCGGACCGACACCTCTGGAAACACCATATATTTT,CASSERTDTSGNTIYF
TRBV5-1,TRBJ2-2,.,.,TGCGCCAGCAGTGTTGAGGCCACCGGGGAGCTGTTTTTT,CASSVEATGELFF
TRBV3-1/TRBV3-2,TRBJ2-1,TRBD2,.,TGTGCCAGCAGCCATCTAGCGGGGTTGGGGAATGAGCAGTTCTTC,CASSHLAGLGNEQFF
TRBV4-3,TRBJ2-3,TRBD1,few,TGCGCCAGCAGCCAGACCGGGACAGTGAGCACAGATACGCAGTATTTT,CASSQTGTVSTDTQYF
TRBV6-2/TRBV6-3,TRBJ1-6,.,.,TGTGCCAGCAGTATCACAGGGAATTCACCCCTCCACTTT,CASSITGNSPLHF
TRBV7-9,TRBJ1-2,.,.,TGTGCCAGCAGCTTAGCGGCGGAGTCGGGCTATGGCTACACCTTC,CASSLAAESGYGYTF
TRBV29-1,TRBJ1-1,.,.,TGCAGCGTTGAAAATGAGGCCACTGAAGCTTTCTTT,CSVENEATEAFF
TRBV5-1,TRBJ2-5,.,.,TGCGCCAGCAGCTTGGTTCCCGGCGAAGGGTGGGAGACCCAGTACTTC,CASSLVPGEGWETQYF
TRBV2,TRBJ1-2,.,few,TGTGCCAGCAGTGAAAATAGGATAGCTAACTATGGCTACACCTTC,CASSENRIANYGYTF
TRBV7-6,TRBJ1-1,.,.,TGTGCCAGCAGCGTACGACCGAACACTGAAGCTTTCTTT,CASSVRPNTEAFF
TRBV7-6,TRBJ2-6,.,.,TGTGCCAGCAGCTCCCGAAGGGGGGGGGCCAACGTCCTGACTTTC,CASSSRRGGANVLTF
TRBV9,TRBJ1-4,TRBD1,.,TGTGCCAGCAGCTTCAGGGACAGGCGAACTGCGAATGAAAAACTGTTTTTT,CASSFRDRRTANEKLFF